Presented here are 20 T cell receptor beta chains from one specimen sequenced in a study of shared clonotypes between healthy human individuals. Some clones are missing from TCRdb's copy, which holds only in-frame ones; the method was immunoSEQ multiplex PCR. The sample records about 730,000 clones, over 60% being singletons. Specimen: memory CD4+ T cells sorted from blood. Subset: CD45RA-negative fraction. Receptors originate from a woman in her 30s in good health.

This chain links TRBV5-4 with TRBJ2-1; D unclear. The CDR3 sequence is 12 residues long. Germline V lookup: CDR1 SGHNT, CDR2 YYREEE (reference sequence). With 2 bases removed from V and 9 bases from J, the gap between germline ends came to 9 bases. CDR3 nucleotides: TGTGCCAGCAGCTTCTCCCTCGGTGAGCAGTTCTTC. Its protein product is CASSFSLGEQFF.

The chain employs TRBV29-1 and TRBJ2-7, with D maybe TRBD1 (7 bases). Germline CDR1 reads SQVTM; CDR2 reads ANQGSEA. V was pared by 7 bases and J by 0 bases, with 19 bases between. This CDR3 is built from 15 residues. CDR3 sequence reads: CSARGGGTDSYEQYF. In DNA form, the CDR3 reads TGCAGCGCCAGAGGAGGCGGGACAGACTCCTACGAGCAGTACTTC.

This clone was observed a few times. The chain employs TRBV30 and TRBJ1-2; 8 bases align to TRBD1. The germline gives CDR1 GTSNPN, CDR2 SVGIG (reference sequence). The CDR3 totals 14 residues. The ends lost 4 bases at V and 2 bases at J; junction bases unmatched: 6. The CDR3 region has the DNA TGTGCCTGGAACAGGGGGTTAGCCAACTATGGCTACACCTTC. It specifies CAWNRGLANYGYTF.

This CDR3 reads CASSSRSSYNEQFF. The DNA of the CDR3 is TGTGCCAGCAGTAGTAGAAGCTCCTACAATGAGCAGTTCTTC. V gene TRBV11-1 combines with J gene TRBJ2-1; D is ambiguous. The ends were cut back, 6 bases at V and 0 bases at J, with 9 bases in the middle. Germline loops: CDR1 SGHAT, CDR2 FQDESV (reference sequence). This CDR3 comprises 14 residues.

This chain uses TRBV27 with TRBJ2-2, with D possibly TRBD1 on 6 matching bases. V was pared by 0 bases and J by 4 bases, with 15 bases between. The germline V gene has CDR1 MNHEY and CDR2 SMNVEV (reference sequence). CDR3 length: 17 residues. The CDR3: CASSLSGAGVITGELFF. The CDR3 DNA sequence: TGTGCCAGCAGTTTATCGGGGGCAGGGGTTATCACCGGGGAGCTGTTTTTT.

V gene TRBV5-1 combines with J gene TRBJ2-3, with D hard to call. The CDR3 loop spans 14 amino acids. Germline assignment: CDR1 SGHRS and CDR2 YFSETQ. V lost 6 bases and J 1 base, leaving 12 bases between the germline ends. CDR3 sequence reads: CASIPQWGTDTQYF. DNA for the CDR3: TGCGCCAGCATTCCGCAGTGGGGCACAGATACGCAGTATTTT. The full variable domain, with the rest looked up from reference TRBV5-1 and TRBJ2-3, is KAGVTQTPRYLIKTRGQQVTLSCSPISGHRSVSWYQQTPGQGLQFLFEYFSETQRNKGNFPGRFSGRQFSNSRSEMNVSTLELGDSALYLCASIPQWGTDTQYFGPGTRLTVL.

The rearrangement joins TRBV29-1 to TRBJ2-7; possibly TRBD2 for D (6 bases). Germline lookup yields CDR1 SQVTM and CDR2 ANQGSEA. Trimming took off 7 bases at V and 5 bases at J, with 21 bases between the two ends. The CDR3 covers 14 residues. The CDR3, as DNA: TGCAGCGGGTCAAGACATCTTAGCGGTGACGAGCAGTACTTC. Translated, it gives CSGSRHLSGDEQYF.

The chain couples TRBV9 to TRBJ1-2, with D unclear. Germline V gene lookup returns CDR1 SGDLS and CDR2 YYNGEE. The CDR3 spans 12 residues. V lost 4 bases and J 12 bases, leaving 16 bases between the germline ends. CDR3 sequence reads: CASSPRGVSNTF. CDR3 coding DNA: TGTGCCAGCAGCCCCCGCGGGGTTAGTAACACCTTC.

This chain links TRBV21-1 with TRBJ2-1; the table assigns TRBD2, which was not confirmed against the DNA. TRBV21-1 is an annotated pseudogene. The CDR3 runs 18 residues. This CDR3 reads CASSQDGAGGPLYNEQFF. The CDR3 coding sequence is TGTGCCAGCAGCCAGGATGGGGCGGGAGGGCCCCTTTACAATGAGCAGTTCTTC.

J is TRBJ1-4 and V is TRBV2; TRBD1 matches 7 bases. The germline V gene has CDR1 SNHLY and CDR2 FYNNEI. CDR3 size: 13 residues. V lost 6 bases and J lost 8; bases outside the gene matches: 6. CDR3 amino acids: CASSGQDEEKLFF. CDR3 nucleotides: TGTGCCAGCAGCGGACAGGATGAAGAAAAACTGTTTTTT. The variable domain in full, with the rest retrieved from reference TRBV2 and TRBJ1-4, is EPEVTQTPSHQVTQMGQEVILRCVPISNHLYFYWYRQILGQKVEFLVSFYNNEISEKSEIFDDQFSVERPDGSNFTLKIRSTKLEDSAMYFCASSGQDEEKLFFGSGTQLSVL.

The J gene is TRBJ2-3, the V gene TRBV19; D is uncertain. This CDR3 spans 14 amino acids. Germline V gene sequence: CDR1 LNHDA, CDR2 SQIVND (reference sequence). V was pared by 6 bases and J by 1 base, with 11 bases between. The CDR3 protein is CASRSDPGTDTQYF. As DNA, the CDR3 is TGTGCCAGTAGGAGCGACCCCGGCACAGATACGCAGTATTTT.

V usage is TRBV4-1 and J usage is TRBJ2-1; TRBD2 matches at 7 bases. The germline V gene has CDR1 MGHRA and CDR2 YSYEKL. The J segment lost 5 bases and the V segment lost 4 bases, leaving 8 bases of the junction unmatched. This CDR3 comprises 15 residues. The CDR3 spells CASSPSAGVDNEQFF. The CDR3 coding sequence is TGCGCCAGCAGCCCAAGTGCGGGAGTTGACAATGAGCAGTTCTTC.

DNA of the CDR3: TGTGCCAGCAGTTTTTCTTCTTTAGCGGCCTCAGATACGCAGTATTTT. This encodes CASSFSSLAASDTQYF. This chain links TRBV28 with TRBJ2-3; D may be TRBD2 (6 bases). Germline V lookup: CDR1 MDHEN, CDR2 SYDVKM. Trimming took off 3 bases at V and 4 bases at J, with 17 bases between the two ends. The CDR3 extends over 16 amino acids.

The CDR3 reads CASSVDGTAHNQPQHF. In DNA, the CDR3 is TGTGCCAGCAGCGTAGACGGGACGGCACATAATCAGCCCCAGCATTTT. This chain links TRBV9 with TRBJ1-5; D possibly corresponds to TRBD1 (5 bases). From germline, CDR1 is SGDLS and CDR2 YYNGEE. This CDR3 spans 16 amino acids. Trimming stripped 0 bases from V and 4 bases from J, with 14 bases between. Looking up the rest from reference TRBV9 and TRBJ1-5 gives the full variable domain: DSGVTQTPKHLITATGQRVTLRCSPRSGDLSVYWYQQSLDQGLQFLIQYYNGEERAKGNILERFSAQQFPDLHSELNLSSLELGDSALYFCASSVDGTAHNQPQHFGDGTRLSIL.

V usage is TRBV15 and J usage is TRBJ1-5, with no clear D. With 1 base removed from V and 2 bases from J, the gap between germline ends came to 12 bases. In germline, CDR1 is LNHNV, CDR2 YYDKDF (reference sequence). CDR3 size: 16 residues. CDR3 in amino acids: CATSRGRSGGNQPQHF. The DNA for the CDR3 is TGTGCCACCAGCAGAGGGAGGTCTGGGGGCAATCAGCCCCAGCATTTT.

This chain connects TRBV7-9 to TRBJ2-3; 13 nucleotides agree with TRBD2. The CDR3 sequence is 16 residues long. V was pared by 5 bases and J by 1 base, with 3 bases of the junction left unmatched. The germline V gene has CDR1 SEHNR and CDR2 FQNEAQ (reference sequence). The CDR3 DNA follows: TGTGCCAGCAGCCCGGGACTAGCGGGACGCACAGATACGCAGTATTTT. Translation: CASSPGLAGRTDTQYF.

For this clone: Other DNA sequences in the sample encode the same CDR3. CDR3 residues: CAWSVRGQQETQYF. The DNA for the CDR3 is TGTGCCTGGAGTGTACGGGGACAGCAAGAGACCCAGTACTTC. The chain combines TRBV30 with TRBJ2-5, with 7 bases lining up with TRBD1. Germline CDR1 is GTSNPN and CDR2 is SVGIG (reference sequence). This CDR3 has 14 residues. J was trimmed by 2 bases and V by 0 bases; bases with no gene match: 3.

A few counts support this clone. Additional DNA sequences in this sample encode the identical CDR3. This chain joins TRBV7-9 and TRBJ1-2; no firm D call. With 5 bases removed from V and 2 bases from J, the gap between germline ends came to 12 bases. Looked up from germline, CDR1 is SEHNR and CDR2 is FQNEAQ (reference sequence). There are 14 residues in the CDR3. The chain's CDR3 is CASSPITGNYGYTF. The CDR3 DNA is TGTGCCAGCAGCCCCATCACGGGGAACTATGGCTACACCTTC.

This sequence joins TRBV2 and TRBJ2-2; maybe TRBD2 (5 bases). The V gene's germline CDR1 is SNHLY and CDR2 FYNNEI. V was cut by 2 bases and J by 13 bases, with 11 bases left in between. CDR3 length equals 12 residues. The CDR3 sequence is CASSERGLGLFF. DNA for the CDR3: TGTGCCAGCAGTGAAAGAGGGCTAGGGCTGTTTTTT.

The gene calls are TRBV11-2 and TRBJ2-1; D may be TRBD2 (6 bases). The CDR3 consists of 16 residues. Looked up from germline, CDR1 is SGHAT and CDR2 is FQNNGV. Trimming removed 2 bases from V and 4 bases from J, with 15 bases in between. The CDR3 spells CASSLNRDSLYNEQFF. The CDR3 DNA sequence: TGTGCCAGCAGCTTAAATCGGGACTCCCTTTACAATGAGCAGTTCTTC.